This record concerns one TCR beta chain sequence. There is no known antigen for this receptor. Base qualities are not provided; no much larger clone lies one nucleotide away. These data originate in a study of cytomegalovirus exposure and HLA in healthy donors (dated by TCRdb to about 2017). For the study in its entirety: According to an earlier analysis of 550 to 700 of the donors, about 180 million T cells yielded roughly 100 million unique TCR beta sequences and more than 250 Gb of sequence data. Alongside the repertoire data, information on donor age, sex, ethnicity and CMV serostatus was compiled. Of the roughly 410 genotyped donors, more than 75% were placed in the genetic ancestry cluster associated with self-reported Caucasian donors. The number of typed donors differed by locus: roughly 620-640 for A, B, C, DRB1 and DQB1; 522 for DQA1; approximately 600 for DPA1; and around 450 for DPB1. In the later analysis, no new phenotypic data were used to find candidate immune exposures; instead, reliance was placed on TCR beta sequences and their occurrence across donors. Genome-wide SNP genotypes for about 55% of the roughly 670 donors were used in a later genetic analysis, which treated that subset as a discovery cohort. An early release that covered about 640 HLA-typed donors contained approximately 320 gigabases of sequencing data and 80 million or so unique TCR sequences. Roughly 5 DR-DQ haplotypes were treated as single units for association and clustering because of strong linkage in the cohort. To decide whether each TCR beta V gene segment behaved as functional or pseudogenic, an earlier analysis of 587 of the donors relied on high-throughput TCR beta sequencing. The study aimed to test whether signatures of past pathogen exposure could be identified by cataloging public T cell receptors. A later analysis re-analyzed previously published TCR beta repertoires from 550 to 700 donors and added high-resolution HLA genotyping to study TCR occurrence patterns. Every discovery cohort repertoire had been produced on one sequencing platform. Across 398 genotyped donors of the cohort, an average of roughly 250,000 unique TCR beta nucleotide sequences per donor were sequenced, and about a sixth of those sequences were non-productive. Using immunosequencing, the study profiled T cell repertoires from fewer than 850 subjects and related those repertoires to cytomegalovirus serostatus. To predict cytomegalovirus infection status, the study combined high-throughput TCR immunosequencing, statistical association of individual TCRs with disease status, and machine learning. HLA typing covered class I and class II loci at four-digit resolution. Along with the roughly 700-subject first cohort, a separate validation cohort of over a hundred different subjects was used.

The receptor library was made with the immunoSEQ multiplex PCR assay. The multiplex PCR relied on a mix of 60 forward primers for TCR Vbeta segments and 13 reverse primers for TCR Jbeta segments. A multiplex PCR assay on genomic DNA amplified the CDR3 region of rearranged TCR beta genes. On the Illumina HiSeq System, the amplified TCR beta libraries were sequenced as 87-base-pair reads. Turning to the authors' computational methods: In a later analysis, some 80 million unique TCR beta chains were counted across the approximately 640 repertoires, and roughly 11 million of these chains were shared by at least two donors. A nearest-neighbor algorithm error-corrected the raw reads and collapsed the reads into unique sequences, merging closely related sequences to remove PCR and sequencing errors. CDR3 sequences were aligned to IMGT reference sequences to assign V, D and J gene segments. For a sequence to be retained, a match of at least six nucleotides was required to both a V gene segment and a J gene segment. A rearrangement counted as productive if the CDR3 had no stop codons and remained in frame with V and J, and every other rearrangement counted as non-productive. CDR3 was defined according to IMGT convention as the region running from the second conserved V-encoded cysteine to the conserved J-encoded phenylalanine. Sequences without an unambiguous match to a single V gene segment were excluded from the earlier analysis of approximately 560 of the donors. In an earlier analysis of approximately 550 of the donors, V segments were called functional above 56.7% productive rearrangements and were called segregating when the between-donor standard deviation exceeded 5%. To diagnose cytomegalovirus status from the catalog of TCR beta chain sequences, a statistical classification framework was built. A later analysis assigned V and J genes by comparing TCR nucleotide sequences with IMGT/GENE-DB human TR gene sequences. In a later analysis, CDR3 sequences and most-parsimonious VDJ recombination scenarios were assigned using the TCRdist pipeline. In a later analysis, every TCR beta chain was defined by the combination of its CDR3 amino acid sequence and its V-gene family, and reads without a unique V-gene family were dropped. A later analysis removed several hundred highly shared, low-generation-probability nucleotide sequences to deal with suspected cross-contamination and a sequencing artifact. In a later analysis, a clonal expansion index for each public chain was calculated from normalized within-repertoire ranks of inferred template counts. In a later analysis, generation probabilities were computed with a VDJ recombination model fitted to out-of-frame rearrangements, and the resulting probabilities were checked against IGoR. In a later analysis, hypergeometric tests were used to score TCR-TCR, TCR-HLA and TCR-CMV co-occurrence, with a repertoire-size bias correction applied to TCR pairs. False discovery rates were estimated in a later analysis by permuting HLA or CMV assignments 20 times. In a later analysis, co-occurring TCRs were grouped with DBSCAN, and TCRdist sequence similarity was added when clustering was performed within HLA-allele-positive subsets. Repertoires with fewer than 30,000 or more than 120,000 public chains, plus five repertoires with anomalous nucleotide sharing, were excluded from co-occurrence clustering. Sourced from immuneACCESS, this table was stored by TCRdb with only in-frame sequences that have V and J called. A share of the clones is absent; for the studies checked, an unresolved V gene accounts for under half, and the remainder has no known explanation. V and J calls and clone size are those listed in that table; D and trimming were worked out from the DNA. The sample yields some 100,000 clones; approximately 78% were counted once. The ten most abundant clones make up around 4.6% of the sample.

The cohort consisted of some 670 healthy bone marrow donors. At the time of sampling, all cohort members were nominally healthy, though unrecorded immune exposures were likely present. The donor tested CMV seropositive and was one of the 289 seropositive cohort members. Every donor gave a peripheral blood sample, and the peripheral blood mononuclear cells from that sample were used for TCR beta sequencing. Genomic DNA was extracted from the blood cell samples with the Qiagen DNeasy Blood Extraction Kit. Taken from the germline V gene, the CDR1 and CDR2 loops are SGHDT and YYEEEE. Its CDR3 holds 15 amino acids, cysteine through phenylalanine. The sequence is cut down to CDR3 DNA, 45 bases in frame from base 1. Summary of the overall study and its limitations: Most TCR sequences were observed very rarely across donors, whereas some public TCRs were present in many individuals. The only immune exposure information available for the cohort was CMV serostatus. In both the original and validation cohorts, the classifier was reported to diagnose cytomegalovirus status with high specificity and sensitivity. Correlated functional status among segregating V segments might be attributable to linkage disequilibrium, but an unknown experimental factor could not be ruled out. In a later genetic analysis, a missense DCLRE1C variant was associated with V-gene and J-gene trimming of TCR beta chains, and the association was replicated in an independent cohort. According to a later analysis, parvovirus B19, influenza, CMV and Epstein-Barr virus appeared linked to several top co-occurrence clusters. In an earlier analysis of some 640 of the donors, most TCR beta V segments were observed in productive rearrangements about 87% or about 30% of the time, broadly matching IMGT annotations. It was suggested by the authors that the approach could potentially be generalized to other disease states and immunological phenotypes. A later analysis found that TCR association rates varied across HLA loci, with DRB1 alleles showing the most associated TCRs and HLA-C alleles the fewest. Sequencing depth was assumed to be roughly uniform across donors in the presence/absence analyses, though that assumption may not hold. When HLA alleles, especially DR and DQ, strongly co-occurred, attributing TCR associations to individual alleles was difficult. A later analysis associated 16,951 TCR beta sequences with specific HLA alleles at a false discovery rate of 0.05. A few of the identified cytomegalovirus-associated TCR beta chains were confirmed in vitro to be specific for cytomegalovirus antigens. Some IMGT-functional V segments, including TRBV6-2 and TRBV6-3, could not be distinguished by the 87-base-pair reads and were therefore excluded. Because HLA typing was missing for some donors at each locus, association tests included only the typed subset. In a later analysis, HLA-associated TCR beta chains were found to be more clonally expanded and to have lower generation probabilities than equally common non-associated chains. A further reported finding was that TCR beta sequences accurately predicted the HLA-A and HLA-B alleles for most subjects in the first cohort. Because counts were too low, about 18 rarely observed V segments, including chromosome 9 orphons, were left out of the earlier analysis of several hundred of the donors. Most CMV-associated TCR beta chains appeared to be HLA-restricted in a later analysis, and the HLA associations seemed to be driven largely by CMV exposure. A total of around 150 TCR beta chains were listed by the study as associated with cytomegalovirus. Compared with the roughly 670-donor mean, donors in an Asian-associated ancestry cluster had fewer N-insertions in productive TCRs, according to a later genetic analysis. Only TCR beta chains were sequenced in this cohort, and the absence of alpha or paired-chain data limited detectable features. A cluster of highly shared sequence variants was judged likely to be a technical artifact of the sequencing pipeline.

The sequence links TRBV5-6 to TRBJ2-5; 9 central nucleotides agree with TRBD2. The DNA end is more similar to TRBJ2-7, so the J call may be wrong. The sequence was collected from a woman between 40 and 55 years old in good health and CMV-seropositive. Material for sequencing was PBMCs. The CDR3 sequence is CASSLGGRADREQYF. The DNA sequence reads TGTGCCAGCAGCTTAGGCGGGAGGGCCGACCGCGAGCAGTACTTC.